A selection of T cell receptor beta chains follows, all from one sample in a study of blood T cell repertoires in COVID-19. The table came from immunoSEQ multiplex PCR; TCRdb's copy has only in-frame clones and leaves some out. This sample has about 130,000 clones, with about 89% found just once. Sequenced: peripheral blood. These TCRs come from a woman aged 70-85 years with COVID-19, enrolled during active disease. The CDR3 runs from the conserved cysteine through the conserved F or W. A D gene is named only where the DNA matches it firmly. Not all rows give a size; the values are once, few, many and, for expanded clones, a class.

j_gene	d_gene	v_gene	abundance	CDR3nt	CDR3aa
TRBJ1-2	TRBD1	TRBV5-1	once	TGCGCCAGCAGCTTGTCAGGGGGCGGGAGCTACACCTTC	CASSLSGGGSYTF
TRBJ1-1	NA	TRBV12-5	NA	TGTGCTAGTGGTTTGGTACATCAGTCGAGGGCTGAAGCTTTCTTT	CASGLVHQSRAEAFF
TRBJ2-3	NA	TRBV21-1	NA	TGTGCCAGCAGCAAAGACGCGGGACAGGATTACACAGATACGCAGTATTTT	CASSKDAGQDYTDTQYF
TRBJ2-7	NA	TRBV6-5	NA	TGTGCCAGCAGCCACGGTCAGAGGGCAGCCTACGAGCAGTACTTC	CASSHGQRAAYEQYF
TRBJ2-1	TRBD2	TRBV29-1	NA	TGCAGCGTCCTACACAGAGCTAGCGGGGGGACCTCCTACAATGAGCAGTTCTTC	CSVLHRASGGTSYNEQFF
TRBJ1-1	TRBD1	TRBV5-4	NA	TGTGCCAGCAGCCCCCCGACAGGGGGAGTTCCCATGAACACTGAAGCTTTCTTT	CASSPPTGGVPMNTEAFF
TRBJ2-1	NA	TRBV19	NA	TGTGCCAGTAGACCGGACACCAATGAGCAGTTCTTC	CASRPDTNEQFF
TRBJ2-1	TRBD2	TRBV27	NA	TGTGCCAGCAGTCCCTGGGACTTAGCGGGGTACGGCGAGCAGTTCTTC	CASSPWDLAGYGEQFF
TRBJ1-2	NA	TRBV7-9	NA	TGTGCCAGCAGCTTAGAACAGGCTACTAACTATGGCTACACCTTC	CASSLEQATNYGYTF
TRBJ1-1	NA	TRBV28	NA	TGTGCCAGCACCTCTAACACTGAAGCTTTCTTT	CASTSNTEAFF
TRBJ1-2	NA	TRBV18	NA	TGTGCCAGCTCACCACCTAGTTCAGGGGTTGATGGCTACACCTTC	CASSPPSSGVDGYTF
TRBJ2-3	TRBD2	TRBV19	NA	TGTGCCAGTAGTATGCGGGGGGCTGACACAGATACGCAGTATTTT	CASSMRGADTDTQYF
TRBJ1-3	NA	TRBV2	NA	TGTGCCAGCAGTGAGCTATTGCCCCAGGCCAGGGAAGGAAACACCATATATTTT	CASSELLPQAREGNTIYF
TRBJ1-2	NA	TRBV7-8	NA	TGTGCCAGCAGCCCAACCAGGGTCCACTATGGCTACACCTTC	CASSPTRVHYGYTF
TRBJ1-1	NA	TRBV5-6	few	TGTGCCAGCAGCGTCGATCACAGGGCCACTGAAGCTTTCTTT	CASSVDHRATEAFF
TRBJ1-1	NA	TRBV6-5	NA	TGTGCCAGCGGGGTTGCGGGAGTATGGACTGAAGCTTTCTTT	CASGVAGVWTEAFF
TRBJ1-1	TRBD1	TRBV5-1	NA	TGCGCCAGCAGCAGAGGACAGGTGTCTGAAGCTTTCTTT	CASSRGQVSEAFF
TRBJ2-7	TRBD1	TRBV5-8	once	TGTGCCAGCAGGTTGACAGGGGCCCCCTACGAGCAGTACTTC	CASRLTGAPYEQYF
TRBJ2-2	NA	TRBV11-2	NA	TGTGCCAGCAGCTCGTACCGGACACCGAACACCGGGGAGCTGTTTTTT	CASSSYRTPNTGELFF
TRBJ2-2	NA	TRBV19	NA	TGTGCCACTGAACCCTGGGGGACGGGGGACGGGGAGCTGTTTTTT	CATEPWGTGDGELFF
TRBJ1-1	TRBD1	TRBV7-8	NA	TGTGCCAGCAGCTTAGCTAGTGGGAGACAGGGGGCCACTGAAGCTTTCTTT	CASSLASGRQGATEAFF
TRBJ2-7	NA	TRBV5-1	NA	TGCGCCAGCAGCTTACAGGGTGACTACGAGCAGTACTTC	CASSLQGDYEQYF
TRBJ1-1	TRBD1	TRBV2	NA	TGTGCCAGCAGTATCGACAGGGTGAACACTGAAGCTTTCTTT	CASSIDRVNTEAFF
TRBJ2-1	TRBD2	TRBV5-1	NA	TGCGCCAGCAGCTCGACTAGCGGTTCCTACAATGAGCAGTTCTTC	CASSSTSGSYNEQFF
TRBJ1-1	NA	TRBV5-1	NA	TGCGCCAGCAGCTTGTCCAGGAACCAAAACACTGAAGCTTTCTTT	CASSLSRNQNTEAFF
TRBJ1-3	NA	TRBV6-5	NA	TGTGCCAGCAGTTACTCGAGGTCCGGGGGAAACACCATATATTTT	CASSYSRSGGNTIYF
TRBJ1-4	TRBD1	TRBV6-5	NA	TGTGCCAGCAGCCCCTTGACAGGGGGTTTTGAAAAACTGTTTTTT	CASSPLTGGFEKLFF
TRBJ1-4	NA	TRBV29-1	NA	TGCAGCGTTGAGTCAGTGGGAGGGGGTGAAAAACTGTTTTTT	CSVESVGGGEKLFF
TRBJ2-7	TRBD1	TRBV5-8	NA	TGTGCCAGCAGCTTCCCTTGGACAGGGCCCGTTTTGGAGCAGTACTTC	CASSFPWTGPVLEQYF
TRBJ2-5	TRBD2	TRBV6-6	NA	TGTGCCAGCAGCTTTTCAAGCGGGGATAAAGAGACCCAGTACTTC	CASSFSSGDKETQYF
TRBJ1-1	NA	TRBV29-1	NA	TGCAGCGTTCCTTCCAGCGGGGGCACTGAAGCTTTCTTT	CSVPSSGGTEAFF
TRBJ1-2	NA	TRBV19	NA	TGTGCCAGTAGTATTCTAGTGAACTATGGCTACACCTTC	CASSILVNYGYTF
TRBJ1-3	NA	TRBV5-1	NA	TGCGCCAGCAGGTGGGGGCCAGACTCTGGAAACACCATATATTTT	CASRWGPDSGNTIYF
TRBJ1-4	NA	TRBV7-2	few	TGTGCCAGCAGCCCTGGGGGCGAGAAAAATGAAAAACTGTTTTTT	CASSPGGEKNEKLFF
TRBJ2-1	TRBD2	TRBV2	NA	TGTGCCAGCAGCCCTAGCGGGGGAAGCTCCTACAATGAGCAGTTCTTC	CASSPSGGSSYNEQFF
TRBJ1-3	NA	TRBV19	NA	TGTGCCAGTAGTGAGGGGGACGCTGGAAACACCATATATTTT	CASSEGDAGNTIYF
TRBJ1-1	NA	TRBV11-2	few	TGTGCCAGCAGCCCTCGGCAGGGCGGTACTGAAGCTTTCTTT	CASSPRQGGTEAFF
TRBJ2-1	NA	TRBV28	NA	TGTGCCAGCAGTGTACGACGGGGTTTCGATGAGCAGTTCTTC	CASSVRRGFDEQFF
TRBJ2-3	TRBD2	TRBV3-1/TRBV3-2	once	TGTGCCAGCAGCCAAGGGTGGACTAGCGGAAGCACAGATACGCAGTATTTT	CASSQGWTSGSTDTQYF
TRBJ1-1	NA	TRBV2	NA	TGTGCCAGCAATTTGATGGGAGCCAACACTGAAGCTTTCTTT	CASNLMGANTEAFF